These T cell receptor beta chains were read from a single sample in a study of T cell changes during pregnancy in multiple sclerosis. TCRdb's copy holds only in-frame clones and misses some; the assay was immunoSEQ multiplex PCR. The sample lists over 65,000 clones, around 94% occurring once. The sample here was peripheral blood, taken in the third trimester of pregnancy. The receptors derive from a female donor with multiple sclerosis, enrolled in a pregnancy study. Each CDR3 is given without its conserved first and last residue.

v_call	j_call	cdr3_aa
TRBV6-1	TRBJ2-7	ASIHPGGTYEQY
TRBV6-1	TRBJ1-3	ASTTDWSSGNTIY
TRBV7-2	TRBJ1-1	ASSLYREGTEAF
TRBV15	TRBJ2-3	ATSRDSYTQY
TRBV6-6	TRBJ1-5	ASRGGGLNQPQH
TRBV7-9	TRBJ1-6	ASSSGAPIYNSPLH
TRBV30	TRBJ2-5	AWGIGTSNQETQY
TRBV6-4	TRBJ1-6	ASSPRTGGANSPLH
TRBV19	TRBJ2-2	ASTDTGELF
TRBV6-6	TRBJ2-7	ASSSRGYYEQY
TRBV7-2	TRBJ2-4	ASSLEGGAKNIQY
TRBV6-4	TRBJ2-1	ASSSTSGGASEQF
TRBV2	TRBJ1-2	ASRWEGDGYT
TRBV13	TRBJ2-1	ASSLGRGGRSYNEQF
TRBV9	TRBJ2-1	ASTTGAGASYNEQF
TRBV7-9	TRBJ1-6	ASSFLDRRTPLH
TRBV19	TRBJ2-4	ASTGVGKNIQY
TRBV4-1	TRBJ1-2	ASSQRTGFNYGYT
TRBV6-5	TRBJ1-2	ASSRDSLTGGYT
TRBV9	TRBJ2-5	ASSSRSQGETQY
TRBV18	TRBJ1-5	ASSPERPRGGQPQH
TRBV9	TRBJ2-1	ASSVDSAGLRNEQF
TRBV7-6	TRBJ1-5	ASSLEGTGTQPQH
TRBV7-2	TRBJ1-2	ASSADRELSYT
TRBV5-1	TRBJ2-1	ASSLVRDSLNNEQF
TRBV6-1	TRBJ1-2	ASSSTNYGYT
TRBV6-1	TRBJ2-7	ASSATATYEQY
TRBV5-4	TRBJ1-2	ASSLRSQVPRKGYT
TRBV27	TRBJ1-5	ASSFQGLSSNQPQH
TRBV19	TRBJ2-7	ASSIVGTGSSYEQY
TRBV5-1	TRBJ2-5	ASSLGLAGGPQETQY
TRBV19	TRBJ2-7	ASGPTGGYEQY
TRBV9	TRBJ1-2	ASSGPGQGGYGYT
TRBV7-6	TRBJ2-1	ASSLRVRGFEQF
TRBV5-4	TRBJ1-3	ASSTIPPGGYGNTIY
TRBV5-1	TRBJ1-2	ASSLGTGGGYGYT
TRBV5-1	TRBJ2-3	ASSSRVGTSTTDTQY
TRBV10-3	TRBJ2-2	AISEWAGGSYTGELF
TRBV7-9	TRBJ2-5	ASSSPRQSQETQY
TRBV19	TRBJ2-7	ASSPRPRYYEQY
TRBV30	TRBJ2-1	AWNGGASNNEQF
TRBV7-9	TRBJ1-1	ASSPTGVVRAAF
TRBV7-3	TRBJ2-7	ASSLYGPSGGYEQY
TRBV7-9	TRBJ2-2	ASSLLAGTGGELF
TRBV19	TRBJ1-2	ASSPGGGYT
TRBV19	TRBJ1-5	ASSLEGYSLNQPQH
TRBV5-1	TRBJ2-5	ASSSQGDRETQY
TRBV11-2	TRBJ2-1	ASRFPFGGLYNEQF
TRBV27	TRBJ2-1	ASRIVAGVSNEQF